A single sample is the source of the 30 T cell receptor beta chains below, sequenced in a study of T cell repertoires in urothelial bladder cancer. The assay was immunoSEQ multiplex PCR, and TCRdb's table has in-frame clones only and misses some. Altogether thousands of clones are present, around 75% being singletons, with the ten largest covering about 12%. The sample consisted of tumor-infiltrating cells from bladder cancer. The source of these receptors is a human donor with urothelial carcinoma.

The chain has TRBV28 and TRBJ2-1; 8 bases are shared with TRBD2. Germline loops: CDR1 MDHEN, CDR2 SYDVKM. The CDR3 has 15 residues. Germline trimming cut 5 bases from V and 4 bases from J; bases unmatched to any gene: 7. The CDR3 sequence: CASSQSGGGYNEQFF. CDR3 bases: TGTGCCAGCAGTCAAAGCGGGGGCGGATACAATGAGCAGTTCTTC.

The sample holds a few counts of this clone. The genes are TRBV14 and TRBJ1-1, with a possible D match to TRBD1 (5 bases). The V end lost 2 bases, the J end lost 1 base, and 11 bases lay between the germline ends. Germline values: CDR1 SGHDN, CDR2 FVKESK. The CDR3 runs 15 residues. The CDR3 region is CASSQHWGTNTEAFF. The CDR3 DNA reads TGTGCCAGCAGCCAACATTGGGGGACGAACACTGAAGCTTTCTTT. The full variable domain, completed using reference TRBV14 and TRBJ1-1, is EAGVTQFPSHSVIEKGQTVTLRCDPISGHDNLYWYRRVMGKEIKFLLHFVKESKQDESGMPNNRFLAERTGGTYSTLKVQPAELEDSGVYFCASSQHWGTNTEAFFGQGTRLTVV.

The J gene is TRBJ2-7, the V gene TRBV2, with 11 bases identical to TRBD2. The V and J ends lost 6 bases and 6 bases, in that order; junction bases with no gene match: 10. CDR3 length: 15 amino acids. CDR1 and CDR2 from the germline V gene are SNHLY and FYNNEI. CDR3 DNA: TGTGCCAGCAGGCCTCAACTAGCGGGAGCATTCGAGCAGTACTTC. Translated: CASRPQLAGAFEQYF.

The chain joins TRBV7-8 to TRBJ1-5, with D uncertain. Trimming cost V 5 bases and J 9 bases, with 11 bases left between them. Looked up from germline, CDR1 is SGHVS and CDR2 is FQNEAQ. CDR3 length: 12 amino acids. CDR3 amino acids: CASSARCPPQHF. The CDR3 DNA follows: TGTGCCAGCAGCGCACGATGCCCGCCCCAGCATTTT.

The J gene is TRBJ2-1, the V gene TRBV28, with 9 bases fitting TRBD1. CDR1 is MDHEN, CDR2 SYDVKM, per germline. The CDR3 has 16 residues. The trim removed 6 bases at V and 7 bases at J, leaving 13 bases unmatched. The CDR3 reads CASSRPGQGSVNEQFF. CDR3 DNA: TGTGCCAGCAGCAGACCGGGACAGGGTTCGGTGAATGAGCAGTTCTTC.

CDR3 nucleotide sequence: TGCAGTGCTAGTGACCTCGTTGGCTACACCTTC. This codes for CSASDLVGYTF. The rearrangement uses TRBV20-1 and TRBJ1-2; no reliable D call. Between the trimmed V and J ends, which lost 3 bases and 7 bases, there was a span of 9 bases. CDR1 is DFQATT, CDR2 SNEGSKA, per germline (reference sequence). The CDR3 sequence is 11 residues long.

The J gene is TRBJ2-3, the V gene TRBV5-1, with D unclear. Per germline, CDR1 SGHRS and CDR2 YFSETQ. The CDR3 extends over 15 amino acids. With 0 bases removed from V and 2 bases from J, the gap between germline ends came to 10 bases. The CDR3 DNA is TGCGCCAGCAGCTTGGTCCTCGGGTTCACAGATACGCAGTATTTT. Encoded protein: CASSLVLGFTDTQYF.

The table lists this clone with a few counts. The chain joins TRBV5-1 to TRBJ1-5; a possible D gene is TRBD1 (6 bases). Germline CDR1 SGHRS, CDR2 YFSETQ. This CDR3 is 15 amino acids long. Deletions cut 6 bases from V and 4 bases from J, with 17 bases between. CDR3 DNA: TGCGCCAGCACCCCAGGGGACCTCCCGAATCAGCCCCAGCATTTT. This translates into CASTPGDLPNQPQHF.

Here the CDR3 reads CASSNPVTSSYNEQFF. In DNA, the CDR3 is TGCGCCAGCAGCAACCCTGTTACGAGCTCCTACAATGAGCAGTTCTTC. V and J are TRBV5-1 and TRBJ2-1; D gene uncertain. The V gene lost 4 bases and the J gene lost 0 bases, with 14 bases spanning the gap. The germline V gene encodes CDR1 SGHRS and CDR2 YFSETQ. The CDR3 is 16 amino acids.

V usage is TRBV7-9 and J usage is TRBJ2-7; 7 bases fit TRBD1. V shed 1 base and J 6 bases; nucleotides not matched to a gene: 3. CDR1 and CDR2 (germline): SEHNR, FQNEAQ (reference sequence). The CDR3 is made up of 13 amino acids. CDR3 region: CASSLGDSAEQYF. CDR3 nucleotide sequence: TGTGCCAGCAGCTTAGGGGACAGTGCCGAGCAGTACTTC.

The chain recombines TRBV19 with TRBJ2-7; D is possibly TRBD2 (7 bases). The CDR3 runs to 18 residues. Germline V CDR1 and CDR2: LNHDA, SQIVND (reference sequence). The germline V and J ends were trimmed by 4 bases and 3 bases, with 25 bases remaining between them. The CDR3 DNA reads TGTGCCAGTAGTAGGGGGGGGCCGCGCCAGAGCCCTTTCTACGAGCAGTACTTC. It codes for CASSRGGPRQSPFYEQYF. The full variable domain, completed using reference TRBV19 and TRBJ2-7, is DGGITQSPKYLFRKEGQNVTLSCEQNLNHDAMYWYRQDPGQGLRLIYYSQIVNDFQKGDIAEGYSVSREKKESFPLTVTSAQKNPTAFYLCASSRGGPRQSPFYEQYFGPGTRLTVT.

J is TRBJ2-1 and V is TRBV6-1; a weak D match, TRBD1 (6 bases). The CDR3 is made up of 13 amino acids. V lost 8 bases, J lost 8 bases, and 16 bases lay in between. Germline V gene lookup returns CDR1 MNHNS and CDR2 SASEGT. The CDR3 DNA is TGTGCCAGCTCCCGGACAGCCCAGGATGAGCAGTTCTTC. Translation gives CASSRTAQDEQFF.

The rearrangement joins TRBV29-1 to TRBJ2-3; a weak D match, TRBD1 (6 bases). CDR1 is SQVTM, CDR2 ANQGSEA, per germline. This CDR3 is 14 amino acids long. Trimming stripped 7 bases from V and 6 bases from J, with 20 bases between. The CDR3 sequence is CSGAAGAIWDTQYF. As DNA, the CDR3 is TGCAGCGGGGCCGCAGGGGCTATTTGGGATACGCAGTATTTT.

In this sample, this clone turned up a few times. This chain links TRBV7-9 with TRBJ1-5; D unclear. V was clipped by 2 bases and J by 6 bases, with 11 bases between them. The germline V gene encodes CDR1 SEHNR and CDR2 FQNEAQ (reference sequence). This CDR3 is 14 amino acids long. The CDR3 DNA sequence: TGTGCCAGCAGCTTAAACCGGGGTGGTCAGCCCCAGCATTTT. This translates into CASSLNRGGQPQHF.

The J gene is TRBJ2-5, the V gene TRBV11-2; 11 bases are a match to TRBD1. The length of the CDR3 is 16 residues. Germline CDR1 and CDR2: SGHAT and FQNNGV. Trimming removed 0 bases from V and 5 bases from J; junction bases left unmatched: 5. CDR3: CASSLERTGGVETQYF. The CDR3 nucleotides read TGTGCCAGCAGCTTAGAGAGGACAGGGGGCGTTGAGACCCAGTACTTC. Using reference TRBV11-2 and TRBJ2-5 for the parts outside the CDR3, the full variable domain is EAGVAQSPRYKIIEKRQSVAFWCNPISGHATLYWYQQILGQGPKLLIQFQNNGVVDDSQLPKDRFSAERLKGVDSTLKIQPAKLEDSAVYLCASSLERTGGVETQYFGPGTRLLVL.

The CDR3 nucleotides are TGTGCCAGCAGCCCGCCCGGGGGTTACGAGCAGTACTTC. This codes for CASSPPGGYEQYF. The chain links TRBV11-1 to TRBJ2-7; TRBD2 might be the D (6 bases). Per the germline V gene, CDR1 is SGHAT and CDR2 is FQDESV (reference sequence). Trimming removed 5 bases at V and 4 bases at J, with 12 bases between. The CDR3 consists of 13 residues.

The V gene is TRBV4-2, the J gene TRBJ1-1; TRBD1 is a possible D gene (6 bases). Germline CDR1 LGHNA, CDR2 YNFKEQ. Trimming pared 4 bases from V and 3 bases from J, leaving 15 bases between. CDR3 length equals 15 residues. This CDR3 reads CASSPLQGRDTEAFF. For the CDR3, the DNA is TGTGCCAGCAGCCCCCTTCAGGGGAGGGACACTGAAGCTTTCTTT.

The chain has TRBV2 and TRBJ1-4; 7 bases line up with TRBD1. J lost 0 bases, V lost 5 bases, and 9 bases had no gene match. The CDR3 is made up of 17 amino acids. Germline values: CDR1 SNHLY, CDR2 FYNNEI. CDR3 loop: CASSTGEPWATNEKLFF. For the CDR3, the DNA is TGTGCCAGCAGTACAGGGGAGCCCTGGGCAACTAATGAAAAACTGTTTTTT.

The chain couples TRBV7-2 to TRBJ1-2; D perhaps matches TRBD1 (6 bases). Trimming removed 5 bases from V and 4 bases from J, with 8 bases in between. The CDR3 is made up of 12 amino acids. Germline-derived CDR1 and CDR2 are SGHTA and FQGNSA. CDR3 bases: TGTGCCAGCAGCCGACAGGTCTATGGCTACACCTTC. It codes for CASSRQVYGYTF.

The J gene is TRBJ2-5, the V gene TRBV5-5; TRBD1 matches 9 bases. CDR1 is SGHKS, CDR2 YYEKEE, per germline (reference sequence). The CDR3 has 15 amino acids. V gave up 4 bases and J gave up 5 bases; unmatched junction bases: 9. The CDR3 sequence is CASSPGQGKGETQYF. DNA for the CDR3: TGTGCCAGCAGCCCTGGACAGGGGAAGGGGGAGACCCAGTACTTC.

V and J are TRBV18 and TRBJ2-1; perhaps TRBD1 as D (6 bases). This CDR3 spans 16 amino acids. Trimming removed 3 bases from V and 4 bases from J, with 16 bases in between. CDR1 and CDR2 from the germline V gene are KGHSH and LQKENI. The CDR3 DNA is TGTGCCAGCTCACCGAGCGTTGGGGGCACTTACAATGAGCAGTTCTTC. Translation: CASSPSVGGTYNEQFF.

The V and J genes are TRBV6-1 and TRBJ1-2; D is uncertain. V lost 2 bases to trimming and J lost 2 bases, with 6 bases between them. The CDR3 consists of 13 residues. CDR1 and CDR2 from the germline V gene are MNHNS and SASEGT. The DNA for the CDR3 is TGTGCCAGCAGTGAAACACCCAACTATGGCTACACCTTC. Encoded protein: CASSETPNYGYTF.

The chain recombines TRBV21-1 with TRBJ1-5; TRBD1 was called by the table and not checked on the DNA. TRBV21-1 is recorded as a pseudogene. CDR3 length: 16 amino acids. CDR3 sequence reads: CASSGREDRGLQPQHF. The CDR3 region has the DNA TGTGCCAGCAGCGGACGGGAGGACAGGGGGTTGCAGCCCCAGCATTTT.

This chain connects TRBV5-4 to TRBJ2-2; D gene ambiguous. V dropped 2 bases and J dropped 5 bases, with 7 bases sitting between them. This CDR3 has 13 amino acids. Germline assignment: CDR1 SGHNT and CDR2 YYREEE (reference sequence). CDR3 sequence: CASSFYGTGELFF. The CDR3 DNA follows: TGTGCCAGCAGCTTCTACGGAACCGGGGAGCTGTTTTTT.

The chain combines TRBV6-1 with TRBJ1-3; a possible D gene is TRBD1 (5 bases). This CDR3 comprises 16 residues. V shed 4 bases and J shed 0 bases, with 13 bases lying between them. Germline V gene data show CDR1 as MNHNS and CDR2 as SASEGT. This CDR3 is CASSGGRRASGNTIYF. In nucleotides, the CDR3 is TGTGCCAGCAGTGGGGGCCGGCGGGCCTCTGGAAACACCATATATTTT.

The rearrangement links TRBV29-1 to TRBJ2-7; no definite D call. V lost 7 bases and J lost 5, with 12 bases in between. The germline CDR1 and CDR2 sequences are SQVTM and ANQGSEA. The CDR3 length is 11 residues. The CDR3 spells CSAGRDDEQYF. The CDR3 DNA reads TGCAGCGCCGGACGAGACGACGAGCAGTACTTC.

The genes are TRBV5-6 and TRBJ1-5; D remains ambiguous. The germline V gene encodes CDR1 SGHDT and CDR2 YYEEEE. V was cut by 4 bases and J by 1 base, with 6 bases left in between. The CDR3 has 13 residues. CDR3 amino acids: CASSKESNQPQHF. In nucleotides, the CDR3 is TGTGCCAGCAGCAAGGAAAGCAATCAGCCCCAGCATTTT.

The chain uses TRBV6-5 and TRBJ1-2, with TRBD1 matching 7 bases. Unmatched junction bases numbered 7, after V lost 2 bases and J lost 4 bases. Looked up from germline, CDR1 is MNHEY and CDR2 is SVGAGI. The length of the CDR3 is 15 residues. The CDR3 nucleotides read TGTGCCAGCAGTTACCAGGGGGGAGCTAGCTATGGCTACACCTTC. Protein sequence: CASSYQGGASYGYTF.

Here the CDR3 DNA reads TGTGCCAGCAGCGTAGTTACTGGAGATACGCAGTATTTT. Translation gives CASSVVTGDTQYF. The chain recombines TRBV9 with TRBJ2-3, with D unresolved. CDR3 length: 13 residues. CDR1 is SGDLS and CDR2 is YYNGEE in the germline V gene. The germline V and J ends were trimmed by 0 bases and 5 bases, with 7 bases remaining between them.

The chain couples TRBV27 to TRBJ2-1; TRBD1 aligns across 7 bases. The CDR3 loop spans 15 amino acids. The germline V gene encodes CDR1 MNHEY and CDR2 SMNVEV (reference sequence). V lost 6 bases, J lost 3 bases, and 8 bases stayed unmatched. The CDR3 sequence is CASRAGTANYNEQFF. CDR3 bases: TGTGCCAGCAGAGCTGGGACAGCTAACTACAATGAGCAGTTCTTC.